The source of this T cell receptor beta chain is a study of blood T cell repertoires in COVID-19. V lost 7 bases to trimming and J lost 13 bases; unmatched junction nucleotides: 14. This CDR3 is built from 13 residues. CDR1 and CDR2 from the germline V gene are SNHLY and FYNNEI. This clone was seen a single time. TCRdb's table, derived via immunoSEQ multiplex PCR, lists solely in-frame clones and lacks some. The table lists some 300,000 clones, 90% of them singletons. Sequences were obtained from PBMCs or T cells enriched from blood (not recorded which). This rearrangement joins TRBV2 to TRBJ1-2, with 8 bases aligning to TRBD1. The TCR originated in a woman in her 30s who had been exposed to COVID-19. CDR3 in DNA: TGTGCCAGCACTCCGGGACAGGCTTTCCCCAGCACCTTC. Protein: CASTPGQAFPSTF. The full variable domain, its missing parts supplied by reference TRBV2 and TRBJ1-2, is EPEVTQTPSHQVTQMGQEVILRCVPISNHLYFYWYRQILGQKVEFLVSFYNNEISEKSEIFDDQFSVERPDGSNFTLKIRSTKLEDSAMYFCASTPGQAFPSTFGSGTRLTVV.